One sample yielded the 8 T cell receptor beta chains listed below, sequenced in a study of blood T cell repertoires in COVID-19. TCRdb's table, derived via immunoSEQ multiplex PCR, lists solely in-frame clones and lacks some. The repertoire holds some 260,000 clones, with 70% to 80% as singletons. The material sequenced was peripheral blood. The receptors were sampled from an elderly woman with acute or convalescent COVID-19.

The genes are TRBV3-1 (or the pseudogene TRBV3-2) and TRBJ2-2, with TRBD2 matching over 7 bases. Germline V gene sequence: CDR1 LGHDT, CDR2 YNNKEL (reference sequence). This CDR3 is 17 amino acids long. V lost 6 bases, J lost 3 bases, and 13 bases stayed unmatched. CDR3 bases: TGTGCCAGCAGTCCCGATCCCGGGACTACCTACACCGGGGAGCTGTTTTTT. This codes for CASSPDPGTTYTGELFF.

This sequence joins TRBV4-1 and TRBJ1-4, with D maybe TRBD1 (5 bases). V was shortened by 4 bases and J by 5 bases, with 11 bases between the two germline ends. The CDR3 sequence is 14 residues long. Per the germline V gene, CDR1 is MGHRA and CDR2 is YSYEKL. CDR3 bases: TGCGCCAGCAGCCGGACATTCGTGAATGAAAAACTGTTTTTT. It is translated as CASSRTFVNEKLFF.

The CDR3 DNA reads as TGTGCCAGCAGCCCTACCCGGGAGTACGAGCAGTACTTC. It translates to CASSPTREYEQYF. The chain uses TRBV28 and TRBJ2-7; D is possibly TRBD2 (6 bases). Looked up from germline, CDR1 is MDHEN and CDR2 is SYDVKM. V was shortened by 6 bases and J by 4 bases, with 13 bases between the two germline ends. CDR3 length equals 13 residues.

J is TRBJ2-6 and V is TRBV6-5, with D possibly matching TRBD1 (6 bases). Between the trimmed V and J ends, which lost 6 bases and 2 bases, there was a span of 11 bases. The CDR3 contains 15 residues. CDR1 and CDR2 (germline): MNHEY, SVGAGI. CDR3 amino acids: CASRSSGAGANVLTF. The CDR3 bases are TGTGCCAGCAGATCGTCAGGGGCTGGGGCCAACGTCCTGACTTTC.

Points on this clone: Other DNA sequences in this sample translate to the same CDR3. J is TRBJ2-7 and V is TRBV6-1; TRBD2 might be the D (5 bases). The germline V gene encodes CDR1 MNHNS and CDR2 SASEGT. There are 14 residues in the CDR3. V lost 2 bases and J lost 1, with 9 bases in between. This CDR3 is CASSESGGSYEQYF. The CDR3 DNA reads as TGTGCCAGCAGTGAAAGCGGCGGTTCCTACGAGCAGTACTTC.

This chain joins TRBV12-3 or TRBV12-4 and TRBJ1-1, with 8 bases identical to TRBD1. The J segment lost 9 bases and the V segment lost 6 bases, leaving 6 bases of the junction unmatched. The CDR3 runs 12 residues. The CDR3 nucleotides are TGTGCCAGCAGCTCCGGGACAGGTAAAGCTTTCTTT. Translation: CASSSGTGKAFF.

This clone was found a few times. This chain joins TRBV3-1 (or the pseudogene TRBV3-2) and TRBJ1-1, with 7 bases identical to TRBD1. The length of the CDR3 is 15 residues. Germline-derived CDR1 and CDR2 are LGHDT and YNNKEL (reference sequence). The V gene end was trimmed by 3 bases and the J gene end by 3 bases; junction bases not matched to a gene: 7. In nucleotides, the CDR3 is TGTGCCAGCAGCCATTTGACAGGGTGGGACACTGAAGCTTTCTTT. Protein product: CASSHLTGWDTEAFF.

The gene calls are TRBV7-2 and TRBJ2-5, with TRBD2 matching over 10 bases. The CDR3 consists of 18 residues. Germline V CDR1 and CDR2: SGHTA, FQGNSA. V shed 1 base, J shed 4 bases, and the junction held 12 bases outside the gene matches. The CDR3 is CASSLVIGVAGGLETQYF. In DNA, the CDR3 is TGTGCCAGCAGCTTAGTGATAGGCGTAGCGGGAGGATTAGAGACCCAGTACTTC.